The next 22 T cell receptor beta chains were all read from a single sample in a study of shared clonotypes between healthy human individuals (dated by TCRdb to 2018 to 2020). Libraries were prepared through the immunoSEQ multiplex PCR assay. Here the immuneACCESS table is served through TCRdb, limited to in-frame sequences with V and J called. Missing clones are a known gap in these copies; in checked studies unresolved V genes cover under half, and the rest lacks a known reason. The sample table lists roughly 520,000 clones, 95% to 97% of them with a count of one. Together, the top ten hold 0.055% to 0.075% of the sample. The sample taken for sequencing was naive CD4+ T cells sorted from blood. In light of the paper, this sample's cell subset or site label describes: CD45RA+ positively selected. These receptors originate from a woman aged 25 to 45 in good health.

The V call is TRBV5-1, the J call TRBJ2-6, with 10 bases that match TRBD1. Germline trimming cut 3 bases from V and 2 bases from J; bases unmatched to any gene: 8. CDR1 is SGHRS and CDR2 is YFSETQ in the germline V gene. The CDR3 extends over 18 amino acids. The CDR3 DNA sequence: TGCGCCAGCAGCTACCGGACAGGGGGTTCAACTGGGGCCAACGTCCTGACTTTC. Translating it yields CASSYRTGGSTGANVLTF.

The chain has TRBV5-1 and TRBJ1-1; TRBD1 might be the D (5 bases). Germline V CDR1 and CDR2: SGHRS, YFSETQ. Trimming cost V 5 bases and J 0 bases, with 17 bases left between them. The CDR3 runs to 16 residues. CDR3 bases: TGCGCCAGCAGTAGGGGCCGATATGACATGAACACTGAAGCTTTCTTT. Its protein is CASSRGRYDMNTEAFF.

V usage is TRBV2 and J usage is TRBJ2-7, with D uncertain. Germline V gene data show CDR1 as SNHLY and CDR2 as FYNNEI. V gave up 6 bases and J gave up 6 bases, with 12 bases separating them. The CDR3 length is 12 residues. The CDR3 nucleotides read TGTGCCAGCAGCACTCAAAGGTTCGAGCAGTACTTC. Encoded protein: CASSTQRFEQYF.

This clone was observed once. The sample has other DNA sequences that encode this CDR3 too. This chain joins TRBV5-1 and TRBJ2-1; 11 nucleotides agree with TRBD2. The germline CDR1 and CDR2 sequences are SGHRS and YFSETQ. This CDR3 comprises 14 residues. J was trimmed by 6 bases and V by 5 bases; bases with no gene match: 4. The CDR3 region has the DNA TGCGCCAGCAGTCCCGGGACTAGCGGCAATGAGCAGTTCTTC. The encoded protein is CASSPGTSGNEQFF.

A word on this clone: Other DNA sequences in this sample translate to the same CDR3. This chain uses TRBV11-2 with TRBJ2-2, with D perhaps TRBD1 or TRBD2 (6 bases each). Trimming pared 5 bases from V and 2 bases from J, leaving 12 bases between. The CDR3 covers 15 residues. Germline V gives CDR1 SGHAT, CDR2 FQNNGV. The CDR3 reads CASSGGTINTGELFF. CDR3 in DNA: TGTGCCAGCAGCGGAGGGACAATCAACACCGGGGAGCTGTTTTTT.

The J gene is TRBJ2-7, the V gene TRBV7-6, with TRBD2 matching over 12 bases. The ends lost 3 bases at V and 1 base at J; junction bases unmatched: 1. This CDR3 is 15 amino acids long. CDR1 is SGHVS and CDR2 is FNYEAQ in the germline V gene. CDR3 bases: TGTGCCAGCAGCTTGCTAGCGGGAGGGTCCTACGAGCAGTACTTC. This sequence encodes CASSLLAGGSYEQYF.

In this sample, this clone turned up once. The chain joins TRBV18 to TRBJ1-1, with D perhaps TRBD1 (6 bases). V lost 0 bases and J 1 base, leaving 15 bases between the germline ends. CDR1 KGHSH and CDR2 LQKENI come from the germline V gene. The CDR3 is made up of 17 amino acids. The CDR3 nucleotides read TGTGCCAGCTCACCACCTTCCCTTCGGGGACAGAACACTGAAGCTTTCTTT. Residues: CASSPPSLRGQNTEAFF.

The genes are TRBV6-5 and TRBJ2-3, with 9 bases that match TRBD2. CDR1 MNHEY and CDR2 SVGAGI come from the germline V gene. V gave up 6 bases and J gave up 2 bases; unmatched junction bases: 6. The CDR3 is 15 residues long. This CDR3 is CASRPGLAFTDTQYF. Written as DNA, the CDR3 is TGTGCCAGCAGGCCGGGACTAGCATTCACAGATACGCAGTATTTT.

The chain has TRBV25-1 and TRBJ1-4, with no clear D. The germline CDR1 and CDR2 sequences are MGHDK and SYGVNS. This CDR3 comprises 14 residues. V gave up 8 bases and J gave up 8 bases, with 18 bases separating them. The CDR3 loop reads CASARADLGEKLFF. CDR3 DNA sequence: TGTGCCAGCGCCCGGGCCGACCTAGGCGAAAAACTGTTTTTT.

The chain uses TRBV28 and TRBJ1-5; 8 bases match TRBD1. The CDR3 is 17 amino acids. Germline CDR1 and CDR2: MDHEN and SYDVKM. The junction had 18 bases not matched to a gene; V was cut back by 7 bases and J by 7 bases. CDR3 region: CASKNGVAGGNLQPQHF. CDR3 nucleotides: TGTGCCAGCAAAAATGGGGTGGCAGGGGGCAACCTGCAGCCCCAGCATTTT.

This chain joins TRBV5-1 and TRBJ2-7, with 7 bases that match TRBD1. Germline V gene lookup returns CDR1 SGHRS and CDR2 YFSETQ. The CDR3 is made up of 13 amino acids. V dropped 4 bases and J dropped 3; count of bases not matched to a gene: 4. The CDR3 DNA is TGCGCCAGCAGCACCAGACAGGGCTACGAGCAGTACTTC. This codes for CASSTRQGYEQYF.

The gene calls are TRBV6-5 and TRBJ2-7; D ambiguous. The CDR3 length is 11 residues. Germline-derived CDR1 and CDR2 are MNHEY and SVGAGI. V lost 6 bases, J lost 3 bases, and 6 bases lay in between. Written as DNA, the CDR3 is TGTGCCAGCAGGAATGACTACGAGCAGTACTTC. It is translated as CASRNDYEQYF.

As DNA, the CDR3 is TGTGCCAGCGGTATCGCAGGGACGTTTCAGCCCCAGCATTTT. Its translation: CASGIAGTFQPQHF. The chain carries TRBV6-6 and TRBJ1-5; a weak D match, TRBD1 (5 bases). Trimming left V 8 bases short and J 6 bases short, with 17 bases between. CDR1 is MNHNY, CDR2 SVGAGI, per germline (reference sequence). The CDR3 has 14 residues.

For the CDR3, the DNA is TGTGCCAGCAGCTTACGGACAGGGTTTTTGAATGAGCAGTTCTTC. It codes for CASSLRTGFLNEQFF. The chain has TRBV7-9 and TRBJ2-1; 8 bases match TRBD1. This CDR3 is built from 15 residues. After removal of 2 bases from V and 7 bases from J, the junction contained 7 bases not matched to a gene. Germline assignment: CDR1 SEHNR and CDR2 FQNEAQ (reference sequence).

This clone has just one count. The rearrangement uses TRBV5-4 and TRBJ1-2, with 7 bases identical to TRBD1. Germline assignment: CDR1 SGHNT and CDR2 YYREEE (reference sequence). This CDR3 spans 12 amino acids. The V and J ends lost 4 bases and 6 bases, in that order; junction bases with no gene match: 3. CDR3: CASSRQGDGYTF. CDR3 DNA sequence: TGTGCCAGCAGCCGACAGGGAGATGGCTACACCTTC.

The CDR3 sequence is CASSQERQTYGYTF. The CDR3 DNA sequence: TGTGCCAGCAGCCAAGAGCGACAGACCTATGGCTACACCTTC. J is TRBJ1-2 and V is TRBV14, with a possible D match to TRBD1 (5 bases). With 0 bases removed from V and 4 bases from J, the gap between germline ends came to 9 bases. CDR3 length: 14 residues. CDR1 SGHDN and CDR2 FVKESK come from the germline V gene.

DNA of the CDR3: TGTGCCAGCAGACCTACAGGGAGAGGAAACACCATATATTTT. Protein product: CASRPTGRGNTIYF. J is TRBJ1-3 and V is TRBV27; TRBD1 is a possible D gene (6 bases). Germline V gene sequence: CDR1 MNHEY, CDR2 SMNVEV (reference sequence). Trimming left V 6 bases short and J 4 bases short, with 13 bases between. The CDR3 totals 14 residues.

This rearrangement joins TRBV4-2 to TRBJ1-5, with D possibly matching TRBD1 (5 bases). This CDR3 region has 13 residues. Germline V gene data show CDR1 as LGHNA and CDR2 as YNFKEQ. The V and J ends lost 5 bases and 7 bases respectively, with 12 bases between them. This CDR3 is CASSLTGEQPQHF. CDR3 nucleotide sequence: TGTGCCAGCAGCTTAACGGGGGAACAGCCCCAGCATTTT.

Only a few counts were recorded for this clone. V is TRBV4-1 and J is TRBJ2-7; 10 nucleotides align to TRBD2. Losses at the gene ends were 5 bases for V and 2 bases for J; bases not matched to a gene: 6. From germline, CDR1 is MGHRA and CDR2 YSYEKL. CDR3 size: 15 residues. CDR3 protein: CASSSQLAGTYEQYF. CDR3 DNA sequence: TGCGCCAGCAGCTCCCAACTAGCGGGGACCTACGAGCAGTACTTC.

This chain joins TRBV5-1 and TRBJ2-3; unclear D gene. V shed 4 bases and J shed 6 bases, with 12 bases lying between them. Germline values: CDR1 SGHRS, CDR2 YFSETQ. There are 13 residues in the CDR3. CDR3 in DNA: TGCGCCAGCAGCCGTCCCACTTCGGATACGCAGTATTTT. This encodes CASSRPTSDTQYF.

A remark on this clone: Additional DNA sequences in this sample encode the identical CDR3. The gene calls are TRBV5-4 and TRBJ2-3; 9 nucleotides line up with TRBD2. Germline loops: CDR1 SGHNT, CDR2 YYREEE (reference sequence). The CDR3 runs to 15 residues. The J segment lost 4 bases and the V segment lost 0 bases, leaving 3 bases of the junction unmatched. The CDR3 region is CASSLGSGSSDTQYF. The CDR3, as DNA: TGTGCCAGCAGCTTGGGTAGCGGGAGCTCAGATACGCAGTATTTT.

This rearrangement joins TRBV5-1 to TRBJ2-5; D unresolved. There are 12 residues in the CDR3. V lost 2 bases to trimming and J lost 4 bases, with 6 bases between them. Germline CDR1 is SGHRS and CDR2 is YFSETQ. The CDR3 protein is CASSFEVETQYF. The CDR3 nucleotides are TGCGCCAGCAGCTTCGAAGTAGAGACCCAGTACTTC.